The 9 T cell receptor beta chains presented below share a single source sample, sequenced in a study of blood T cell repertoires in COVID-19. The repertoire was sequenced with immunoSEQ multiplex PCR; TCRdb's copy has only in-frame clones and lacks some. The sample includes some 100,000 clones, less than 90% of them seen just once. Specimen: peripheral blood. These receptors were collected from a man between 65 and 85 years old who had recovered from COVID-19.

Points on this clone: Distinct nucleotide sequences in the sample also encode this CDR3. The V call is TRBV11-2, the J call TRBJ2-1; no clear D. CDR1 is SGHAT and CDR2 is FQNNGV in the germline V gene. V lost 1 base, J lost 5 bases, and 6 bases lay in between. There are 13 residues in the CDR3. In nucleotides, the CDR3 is TGTGCCAGCAGCTTAGGCAGGAACAATGAGCAGTTCTTC. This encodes CASSLGRNNEQFF.

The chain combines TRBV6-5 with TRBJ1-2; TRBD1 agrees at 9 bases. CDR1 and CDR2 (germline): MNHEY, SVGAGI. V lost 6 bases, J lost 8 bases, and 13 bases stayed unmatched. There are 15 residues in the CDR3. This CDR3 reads CASSQTGTGSRGYTF. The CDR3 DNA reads TGTGCCAGCAGCCAAACCGGGACAGGGAGCCGAGGCTACACCTTC.

This CDR3 is CASSSNWNTEAFF. CDR3 sequence (DNA): TGTGCCAGCAGTTCTAACTGGAACACTGAAGCTTTCTTT. J is TRBJ1-1 and V is TRBV28; D remains unclear. Deletions cut 4 bases from V and 1 base from J, with 7 bases between. This CDR3 region has 13 residues. Germline V gene lookup returns CDR1 MDHEN and CDR2 SYDVKM.

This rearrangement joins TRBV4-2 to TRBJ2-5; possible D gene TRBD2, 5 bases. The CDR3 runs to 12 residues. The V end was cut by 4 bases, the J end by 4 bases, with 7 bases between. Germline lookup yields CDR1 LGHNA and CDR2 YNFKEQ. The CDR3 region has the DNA TGTGCCAGCAGCCGGACTCTAGAGACCCAGTACTTC. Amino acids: CASSRTLETQYF.

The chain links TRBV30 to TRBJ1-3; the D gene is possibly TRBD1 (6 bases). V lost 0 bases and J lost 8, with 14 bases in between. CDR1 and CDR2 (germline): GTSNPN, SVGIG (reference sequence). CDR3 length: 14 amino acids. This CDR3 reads CAWSVLAGEDTIYF. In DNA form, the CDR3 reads TGTGCCTGGAGTGTACTGGCAGGGGAAGACACCATATATTTT.

The CDR3 loop reads CASSLAGEPQHF. The CDR3 coding sequence is TGTGCCAGCAGTTTAGCAGGGGAGCCCCAGCATTTT. The rearrangement links TRBV28 to TRBJ1-5, with D possibly being TRBD1 (6 bases). Germline V gene data show CDR1 as MDHEN and CDR2 as SYDVKM. V was pared by 2 bases and J by 8 bases, with 7 bases between. The length of the CDR3 is 12 residues.

The DNA of the CDR3 is TGCGCCAGCAGGAGGGACAGGGCGAACACTGAAGCTTTCTTT. Its translation is CASRRDRANTEAFF. The chain links TRBV10-1 to TRBJ1-1, with 9 bases matching TRBD1. Germline V gene sequence: CDR1 WNHNN, CDR2 SYGVQD (reference sequence). The CDR3 spans 14 residues. V shed 6 bases, J shed 1 base, and the junction held 3 bases outside the gene matches.

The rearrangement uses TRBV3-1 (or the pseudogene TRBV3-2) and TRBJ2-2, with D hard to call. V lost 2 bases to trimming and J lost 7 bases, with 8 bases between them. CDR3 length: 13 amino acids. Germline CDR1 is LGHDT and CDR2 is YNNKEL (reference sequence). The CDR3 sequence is CASSQQVSGELFF. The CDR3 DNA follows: TGTGCCAGCAGCCAACAGGTCAGCGGGGAGCTGTTTTTT.

The CDR3 sequence: CATSRVGLGTEAFF. The CDR3 DNA follows: TGTGCCACCAGCCGCGTCGGACTTGGGACTGAAGCTTTCTTT. This chain joins TRBV15 and TRBJ1-1; unclear D gene. Germline loops: CDR1 LNHNV, CDR2 YYDKDF (reference sequence). Trimming shortened V by 5 bases and J by 5 bases, and 15 bases separated the two germline ends. CDR3 length: 14 residues. Full variable domain (outside the CDR3, taken from reference TRBV15 and TRBJ1-1): DAMVIQNPRYQVTQFGKPVTLSCSQTLNHNVMYWYQQKSSQAPKLLFHYYDKDFNNEADTPDNFQSRRPNTSFCFLDIRSPGLGDTAMYLCATSRVGLGTEAFFGQGTRLTVV.